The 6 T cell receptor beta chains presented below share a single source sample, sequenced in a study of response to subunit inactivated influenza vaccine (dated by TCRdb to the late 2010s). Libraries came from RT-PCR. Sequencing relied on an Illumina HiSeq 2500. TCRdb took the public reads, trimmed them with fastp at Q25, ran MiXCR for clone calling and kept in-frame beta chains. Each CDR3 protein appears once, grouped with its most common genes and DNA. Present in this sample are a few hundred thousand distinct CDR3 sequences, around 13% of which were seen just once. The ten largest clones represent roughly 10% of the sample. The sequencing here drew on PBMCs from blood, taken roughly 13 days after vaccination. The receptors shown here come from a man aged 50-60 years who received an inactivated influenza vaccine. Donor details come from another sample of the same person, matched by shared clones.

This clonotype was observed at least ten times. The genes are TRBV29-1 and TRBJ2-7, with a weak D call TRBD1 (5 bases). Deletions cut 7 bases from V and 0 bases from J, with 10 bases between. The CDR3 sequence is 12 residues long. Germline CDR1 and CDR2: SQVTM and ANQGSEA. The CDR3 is CSARQTSYEQYF. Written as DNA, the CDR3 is TGCAGCGCTAGACAGACCTCCTACGAGCAGTACTTC.

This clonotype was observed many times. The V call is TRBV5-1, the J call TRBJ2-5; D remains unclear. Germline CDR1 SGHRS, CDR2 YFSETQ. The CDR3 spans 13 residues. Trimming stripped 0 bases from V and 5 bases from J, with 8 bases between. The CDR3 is CASSLATDETQYF. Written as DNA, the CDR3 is TGCGCCAGCAGCTTGGCGACTGATGAGACCCAGTACTTC. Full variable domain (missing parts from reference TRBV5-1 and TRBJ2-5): KAGVTQTPRYLIKTRGQQVTLSCSPISGHRSVSWYQQTPGQGLQFLFEYFSETQRNKGNFPGRFSGRQFSNSRSEMNVSTLELGDSALYLCASSLATDETQYFGPGTRLLVL.

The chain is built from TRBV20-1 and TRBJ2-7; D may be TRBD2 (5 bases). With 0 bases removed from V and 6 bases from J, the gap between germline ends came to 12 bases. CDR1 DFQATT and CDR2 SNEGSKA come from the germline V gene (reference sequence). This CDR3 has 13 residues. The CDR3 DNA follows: TGCAGTGCTAGAGATAGTAGCGTAAGCGAGCAGTACTTC. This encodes CSARDSSVSEQYF.

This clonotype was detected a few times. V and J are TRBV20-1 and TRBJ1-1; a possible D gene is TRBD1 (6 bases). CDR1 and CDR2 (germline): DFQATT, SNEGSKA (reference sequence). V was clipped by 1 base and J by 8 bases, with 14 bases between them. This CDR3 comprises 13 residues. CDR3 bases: TGCAGTGCTAGAGCCGGGGGCAACCCCGAAGCTTTCTTT. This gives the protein CSARAGGNPEAFF.

The CDR3 region has the DNA TGCGCCAGCAGCTTGTCCAGGGATCCCTCCTACGAGCAGTACTTC. Its translation: CASSLSRDPSYEQYF. The chain has TRBV5-1 and TRBJ2-7; D might be TRBD1 (5 bases). Trimming shortened V by 1 base and J by 0 bases, and 11 bases separated the two germline ends. The CDR3 contains 15 residues. The germline V gene has CDR1 SGHRS and CDR2 YFSETQ.

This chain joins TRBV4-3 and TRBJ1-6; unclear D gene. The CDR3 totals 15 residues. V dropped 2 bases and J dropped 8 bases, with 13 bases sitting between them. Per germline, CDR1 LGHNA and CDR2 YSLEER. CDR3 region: CASSQQSGEHSPLHF. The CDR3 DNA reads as TGCGCCAGCAGCCAACAAAGCGGAGAACATTCACCCCTCCACTTT.